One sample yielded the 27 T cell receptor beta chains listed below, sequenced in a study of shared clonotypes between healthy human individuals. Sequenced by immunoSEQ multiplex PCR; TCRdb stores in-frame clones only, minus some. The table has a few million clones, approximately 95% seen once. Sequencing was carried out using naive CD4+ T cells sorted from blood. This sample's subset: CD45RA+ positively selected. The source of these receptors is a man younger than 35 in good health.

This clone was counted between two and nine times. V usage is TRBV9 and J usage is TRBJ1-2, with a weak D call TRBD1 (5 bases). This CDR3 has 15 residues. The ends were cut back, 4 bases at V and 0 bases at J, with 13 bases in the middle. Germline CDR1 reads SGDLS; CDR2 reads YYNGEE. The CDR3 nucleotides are TGTGCCAGCAGCCCGAAGGGGTGGGCTAACTATGGCTACACCTTC. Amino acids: CASSPKGWANYGYTF.

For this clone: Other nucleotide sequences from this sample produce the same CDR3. The CDR3 region has the DNA TGTGCCAGCAGCCCTTATAATGAGCAGTTCTTC. Translating gives CASSPYNEQFF. The J gene is TRBJ2-1, the V gene TRBV7-9, with D hard to call. The V and J ends lost 5 bases and 7 bases respectively, with 6 bases between them. This CDR3 is 11 amino acids long. Germline CDR1 SEHNR, CDR2 FQNEAQ (reference sequence).

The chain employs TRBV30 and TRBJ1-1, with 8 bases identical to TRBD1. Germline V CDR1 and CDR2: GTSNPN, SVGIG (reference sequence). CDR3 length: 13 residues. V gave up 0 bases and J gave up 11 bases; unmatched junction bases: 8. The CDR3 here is CAWSVSQGATAFF. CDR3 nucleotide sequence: TGTGCCTGGAGTGTATCGCAGGGGGCGACCGCTTTCTTT.

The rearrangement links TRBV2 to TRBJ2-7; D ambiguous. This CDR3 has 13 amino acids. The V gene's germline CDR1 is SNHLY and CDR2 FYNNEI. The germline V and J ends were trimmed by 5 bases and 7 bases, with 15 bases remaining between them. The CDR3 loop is CASSLHLQQEQYF. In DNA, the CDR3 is TGTGCCAGCAGTCTTCACCTTCAACAAGAGCAGTACTTC.

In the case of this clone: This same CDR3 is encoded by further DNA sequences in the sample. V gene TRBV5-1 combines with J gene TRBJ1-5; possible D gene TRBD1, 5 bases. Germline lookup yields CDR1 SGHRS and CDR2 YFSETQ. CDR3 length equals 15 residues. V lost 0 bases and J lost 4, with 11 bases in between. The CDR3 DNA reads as TGCGCCAGCAGCTTGGAAGGGGCCGGGAATCAGCCCCAGCATTTT. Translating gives CASSLEGAGNQPQHF.

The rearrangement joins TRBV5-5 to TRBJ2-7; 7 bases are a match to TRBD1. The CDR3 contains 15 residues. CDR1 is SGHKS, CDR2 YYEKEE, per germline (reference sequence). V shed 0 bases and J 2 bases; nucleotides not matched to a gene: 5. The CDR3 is CASSLVPGTAYEQYF. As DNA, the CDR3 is TGTGCCAGCAGCTTGGTCCCCGGGACAGCCTACGAGCAGTACTTC.

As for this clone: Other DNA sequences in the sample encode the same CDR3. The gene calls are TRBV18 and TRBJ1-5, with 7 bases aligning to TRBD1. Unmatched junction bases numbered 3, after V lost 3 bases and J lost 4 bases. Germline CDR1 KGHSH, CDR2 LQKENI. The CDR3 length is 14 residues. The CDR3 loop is CASSPGTDNQPQHF. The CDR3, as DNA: TGTGCCAGCTCACCGGGGACAGATAATCAGCCCCAGCATTTT.

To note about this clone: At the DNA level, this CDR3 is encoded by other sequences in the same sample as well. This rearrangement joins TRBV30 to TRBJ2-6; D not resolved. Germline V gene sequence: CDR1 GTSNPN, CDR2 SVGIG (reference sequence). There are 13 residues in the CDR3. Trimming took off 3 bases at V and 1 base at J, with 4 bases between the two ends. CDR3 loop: CAWRQSGANVLTF. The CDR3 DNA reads TGTGCCTGGAGGCAGTCTGGGGCCAACGTCCTGACTTTC.

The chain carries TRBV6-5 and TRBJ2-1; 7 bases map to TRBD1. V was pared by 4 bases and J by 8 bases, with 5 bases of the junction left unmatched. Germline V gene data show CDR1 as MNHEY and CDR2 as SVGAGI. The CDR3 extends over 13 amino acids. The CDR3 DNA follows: TGTGCCAGCAGTTCGGACAGGCTGGATGAGCAGTTCTTC. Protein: CASSSDRLDEQFF.

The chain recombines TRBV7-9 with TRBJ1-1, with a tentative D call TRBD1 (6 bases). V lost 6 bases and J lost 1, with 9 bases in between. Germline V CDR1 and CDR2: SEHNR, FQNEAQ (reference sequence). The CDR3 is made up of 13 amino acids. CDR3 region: CASRDRTNTEAFF. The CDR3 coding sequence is TGTGCCAGCAGGGACAGAACGAACACTGAAGCTTTCTTT.

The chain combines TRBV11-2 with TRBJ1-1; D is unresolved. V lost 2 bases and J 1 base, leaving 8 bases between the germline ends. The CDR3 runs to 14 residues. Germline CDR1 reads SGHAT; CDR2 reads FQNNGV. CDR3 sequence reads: CASSLITANTEAFF. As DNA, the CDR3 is TGTGCCAGCAGCTTAATAACGGCGAACACTGAAGCTTTCTTT.

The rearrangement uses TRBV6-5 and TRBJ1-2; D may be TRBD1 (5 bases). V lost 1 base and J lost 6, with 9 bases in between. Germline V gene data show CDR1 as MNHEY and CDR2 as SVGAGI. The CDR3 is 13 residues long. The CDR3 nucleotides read TGTGCCAGCAGTTACTTAGGAGGGGATGGCTACACCTTC. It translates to CASSYLGGDGYTF.

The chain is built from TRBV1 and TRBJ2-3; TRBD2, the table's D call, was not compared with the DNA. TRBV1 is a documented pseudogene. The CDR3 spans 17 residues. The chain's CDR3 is CTSSRPRLAGRTDTQYF. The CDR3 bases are TGCACCAGCAGCCGACCTAGACTAGCGGGACGCACAGATACGCAGTATTTT.

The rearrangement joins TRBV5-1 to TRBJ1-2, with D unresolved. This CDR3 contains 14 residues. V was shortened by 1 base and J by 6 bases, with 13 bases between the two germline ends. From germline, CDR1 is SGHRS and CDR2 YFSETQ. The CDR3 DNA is TGCGCCAGCAGCTTGAATGTCCCGTTCGATGGCTACACCTTC. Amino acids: CASSLNVPFDGYTF.

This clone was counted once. The CDR3 DNA follows: TGTGCCAGCAGCTCAGGGGTGGATGAGCAGTTCTTC. Its protein is CASSSGVDEQFF. The rearrangement uses TRBV11-2 and TRBJ2-1; D might be TRBD1 (6 bases). Germline V gene data show CDR1 as SGHAT and CDR2 as FQNNGV. With 4 bases removed from V and 8 bases from J, the gap between germline ends came to 9 bases. This CDR3 has 12 residues. The complete variable domain, with remaining parts taken from reference TRBV11-2 and TRBJ2-1, reads EAGVAQSPRYKIIEKRQSVAFWCNPISGHATLYWYQQILGQGPKLLIQFQNNGVVDDSQLPKDRFSAERLKGVDSTLKIQPAKLEDSAVYLCASSSGVDEQFFGPGTRLTVL.

The CDR3 spells CASSLAGQSRNYGYTF. For the CDR3, the DNA is TGTGCCAGCAGCTTGGCCGGACAGTCACGAAACTATGGCTACACCTTC. The chain is built from TRBV5-4 and TRBJ1-2; D might be TRBD1 (6 bases). This CDR3 comprises 16 residues. The germline CDR1 and CDR2 sequences are SGHNT and YYREEE (reference sequence). Trimming pared 0 bases from V and 2 bases from J, leaving 14 bases between.

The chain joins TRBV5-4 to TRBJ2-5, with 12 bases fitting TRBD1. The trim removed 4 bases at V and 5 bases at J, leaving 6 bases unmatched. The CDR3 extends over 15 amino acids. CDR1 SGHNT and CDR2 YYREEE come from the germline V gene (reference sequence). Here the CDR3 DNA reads TGTGCCAGCAGCAGGGACAGGGGGCGGTCGGAGACCCAGTACTTC. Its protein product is CASSRDRGRSETQYF.

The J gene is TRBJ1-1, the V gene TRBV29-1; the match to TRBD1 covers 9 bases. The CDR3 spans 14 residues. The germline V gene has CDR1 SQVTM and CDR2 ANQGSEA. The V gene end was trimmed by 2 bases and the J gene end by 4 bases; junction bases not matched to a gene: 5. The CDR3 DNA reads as TGCAGCGTTGAACTGACAGGGGGGAGCACTGAAGCTTTCTTT. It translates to CSVELTGGSTEAFF.

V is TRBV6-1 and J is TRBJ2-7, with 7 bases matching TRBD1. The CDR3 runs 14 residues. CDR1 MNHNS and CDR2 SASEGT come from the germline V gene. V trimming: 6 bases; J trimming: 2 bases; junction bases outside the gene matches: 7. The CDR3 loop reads CASSRGQLAYEQYF. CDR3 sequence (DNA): TGTGCCAGCAGCAGGGGACAGCTAGCCTACGAGCAGTACTTC.

CDR3 loop: CASSSGDRRSVDEQFF. The CDR3, as DNA: TGCGCCAGCAGCTCGGGAGACAGACGATCTGTCGATGAGCAGTTCTTC. This chain uses TRBV5-1 with TRBJ2-1; D is possibly TRBD2 (6 bases). V lost 3 bases to trimming and J lost 8 bases, with 21 bases between them. The CDR3 covers 16 residues. Germline-derived CDR1 and CDR2 are SGHRS and YFSETQ.

The CDR3 sequence is CASSVDRYEQYF. CDR3 in DNA: TGTGCCAGCAGTGTGGACCGTTACGAGCAGTACTTC. The chain employs TRBV6-1 and TRBJ2-7; D call uncertain. This CDR3 is built from 12 residues. CDR1 MNHNS and CDR2 SASEGT come from the germline V gene. The V and J ends lost 4 bases and 4 bases respectively, with 8 bases between them.

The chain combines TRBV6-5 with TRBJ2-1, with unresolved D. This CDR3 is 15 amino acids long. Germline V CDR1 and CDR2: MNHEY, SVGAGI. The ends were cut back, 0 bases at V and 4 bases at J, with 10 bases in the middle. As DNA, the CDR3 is TGTGCCAGCAGTTACTCGTTTTCCGCATACAATGAGCAGTTCTTC. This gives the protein CASSYSFSAYNEQFF.

In DNA, the CDR3 is TGTGCCAGCAGTGACCAAGGACAGGTGAACACTGAAGCTTTCTTT. This encodes CASSDQGQVNTEAFF. The V call is TRBV25-1, the J call TRBJ1-1; TRBD1 aligns across 7 bases. Germline V lookup: CDR1 MGHDK, CDR2 SYGVNS. The CDR3 totals 15 residues. V was clipped by 3 bases and J by 0 bases; unmatched bases: 4.

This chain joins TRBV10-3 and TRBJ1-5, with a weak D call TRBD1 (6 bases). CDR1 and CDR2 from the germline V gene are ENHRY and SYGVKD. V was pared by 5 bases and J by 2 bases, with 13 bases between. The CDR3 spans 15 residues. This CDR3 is CAISKGEGGNQPQHF. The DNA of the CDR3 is TGTGCCATCAGTAAGGGGGAAGGGGGCAATCAGCCCCAGCATTTT.

In DNA, the CDR3 is TGTGCCATCAGGGAGACAGGGATCGGAAACACCATATATTTT. Translation: CAIRETGIGNTIYF. The gene calls are TRBV10-3 and TRBJ1-3; 7 bases match TRBD1. The CDR3 sequence is 14 residues long. Germline CDR1 is ENHRY and CDR2 is SYGVKD. With 6 bases clipped from V and 4 bases from J, the junction kept 6 bases outside the gene matches.

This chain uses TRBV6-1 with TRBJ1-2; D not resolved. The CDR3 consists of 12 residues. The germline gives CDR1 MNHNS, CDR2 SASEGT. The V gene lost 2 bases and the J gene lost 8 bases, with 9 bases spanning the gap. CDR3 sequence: CASSESGSGYTF. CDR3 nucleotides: TGTGCCAGCAGTGAAAGCGGGTCCGGCTACACCTTC.

As DNA, the CDR3 is TGTGCCAGCAGCTTGTCCTCAGGGAGCTCCTATAATTCACCCCTCCACTTT. Protein sequence: CASSLSSGSSYNSPLHF. The chain has TRBV5-6 and TRBJ1-6, with TRBD1 as a possible D gene (5 bases). The CDR3 spans 17 residues. The germline gives CDR1 SGHDT, CDR2 YYEEEE. V lost 1 base to trimming and J lost 0 bases, with 11 bases between them.